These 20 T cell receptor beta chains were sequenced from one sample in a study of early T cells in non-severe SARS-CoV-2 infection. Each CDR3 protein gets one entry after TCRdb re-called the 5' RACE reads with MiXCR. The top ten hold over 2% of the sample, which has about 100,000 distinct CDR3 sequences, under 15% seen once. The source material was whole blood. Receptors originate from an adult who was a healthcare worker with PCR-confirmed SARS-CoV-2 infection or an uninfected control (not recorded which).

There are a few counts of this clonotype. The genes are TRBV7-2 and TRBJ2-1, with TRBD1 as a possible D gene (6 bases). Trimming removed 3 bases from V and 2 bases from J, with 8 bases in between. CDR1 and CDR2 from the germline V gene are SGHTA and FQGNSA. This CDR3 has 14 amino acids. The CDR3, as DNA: TGTGCCAGCAGCTTGGACAGAACCTACAATGAGCAGTTCTTC. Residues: CASSLDRTYNEQFF.

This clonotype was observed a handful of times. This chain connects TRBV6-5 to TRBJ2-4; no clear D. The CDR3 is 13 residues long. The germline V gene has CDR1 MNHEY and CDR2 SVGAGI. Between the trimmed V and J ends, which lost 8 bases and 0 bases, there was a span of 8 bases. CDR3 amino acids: CASGNLAKNIQYF. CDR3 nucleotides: TGTGCCAGCGGCAATTTAGCCAAAAACATTCAGTACTTC.

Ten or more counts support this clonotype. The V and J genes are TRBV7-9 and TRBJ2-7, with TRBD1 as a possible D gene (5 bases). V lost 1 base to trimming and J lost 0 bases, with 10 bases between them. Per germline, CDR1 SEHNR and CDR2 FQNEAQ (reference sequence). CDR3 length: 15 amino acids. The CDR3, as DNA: TGTGCCAGCAGCTTAGTTTCAGGGTCCTCCTACGAGCAGTACTTC. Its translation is CASSLVSGSSYEQYF.

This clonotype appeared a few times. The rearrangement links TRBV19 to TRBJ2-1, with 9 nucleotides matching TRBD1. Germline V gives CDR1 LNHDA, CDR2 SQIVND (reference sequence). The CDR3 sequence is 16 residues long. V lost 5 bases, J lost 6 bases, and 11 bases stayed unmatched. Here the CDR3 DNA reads TGTGCCAGTAGTCCCTTTAGAGGGACAGGGCTCAATGAGCAGTTCTTC. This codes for CASSPFRGTGLNEQFF.

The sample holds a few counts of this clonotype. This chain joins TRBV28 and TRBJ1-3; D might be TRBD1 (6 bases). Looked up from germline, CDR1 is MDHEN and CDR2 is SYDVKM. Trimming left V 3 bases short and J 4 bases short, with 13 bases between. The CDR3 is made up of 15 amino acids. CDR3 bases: TGTGCCAGCAGTTTCCAGGGGACGGGCGGAAACACCATATATTTT. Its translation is CASSFQGTGGNTIYF. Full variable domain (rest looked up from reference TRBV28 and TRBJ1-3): DVKVTQSSRYLVKRTGEKVFLECVQDMDHENMFWYRQDPGLGLRLIYFSYDVKMKEKGDIPEGYSVSREKKERFSLILESASTNQTSMYLCASSFQGTGGNTIYFGEGSWLTVV.

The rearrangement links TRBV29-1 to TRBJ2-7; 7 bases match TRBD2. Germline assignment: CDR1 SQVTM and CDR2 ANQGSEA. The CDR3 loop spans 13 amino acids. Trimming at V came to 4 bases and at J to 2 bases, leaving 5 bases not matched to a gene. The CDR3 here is CSVAGGSAYEQYF. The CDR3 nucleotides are TGCAGCGTTGCGGGGGGTTCAGCCTACGAGCAGTACTTC.

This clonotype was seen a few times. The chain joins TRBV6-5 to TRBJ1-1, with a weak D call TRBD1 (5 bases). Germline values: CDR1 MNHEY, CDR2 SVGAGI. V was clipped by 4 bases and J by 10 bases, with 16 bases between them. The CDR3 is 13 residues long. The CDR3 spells CASSSPGRSLAFF. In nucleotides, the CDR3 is TGTGCCAGCAGTTCTCCGGGACGGTCCTTAGCTTTCTTT.

CDR3 nucleotides: TGTGCCAGCAGACTCACAGGGGGGGCTAATGAAAAACTGTTTTTT. Translating gives CASRLTGGANEKLFF. The rearrangement links TRBV6-1 to TRBJ1-4; 8 bases match TRBD1. This CDR3 comprises 15 residues. Germline lookup yields CDR1 MNHNS and CDR2 SASEGT. After removal of 6 bases from V and 3 bases from J, the junction contained 6 bases not matched to a gene.

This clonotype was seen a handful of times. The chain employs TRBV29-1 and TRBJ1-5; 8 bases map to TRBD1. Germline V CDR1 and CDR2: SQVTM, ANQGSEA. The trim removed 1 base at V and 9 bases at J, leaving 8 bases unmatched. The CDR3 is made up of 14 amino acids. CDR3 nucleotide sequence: TGCAGCGTTGAAGTAGCCGGACAGGGCGGGCCCCAGCATTTT. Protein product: CSVEVAGQGGPQHF.

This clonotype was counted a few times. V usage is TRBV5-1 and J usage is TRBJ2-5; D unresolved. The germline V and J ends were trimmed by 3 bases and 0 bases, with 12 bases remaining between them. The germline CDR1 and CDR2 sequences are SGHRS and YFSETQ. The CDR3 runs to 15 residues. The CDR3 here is CASSSGETHQETQYF. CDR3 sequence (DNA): TGCGCCAGCAGCTCCGGAGAGACACACCAAGAGACCCAGTACTTC.

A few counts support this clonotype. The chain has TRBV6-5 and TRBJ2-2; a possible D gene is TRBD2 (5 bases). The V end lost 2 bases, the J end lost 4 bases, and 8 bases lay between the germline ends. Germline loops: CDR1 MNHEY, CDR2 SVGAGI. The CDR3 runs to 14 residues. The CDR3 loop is CASSYGGVTGELFF. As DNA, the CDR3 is TGTGCCAGCAGTTACGGAGGAGTCACCGGGGAGCTGTTTTTT.

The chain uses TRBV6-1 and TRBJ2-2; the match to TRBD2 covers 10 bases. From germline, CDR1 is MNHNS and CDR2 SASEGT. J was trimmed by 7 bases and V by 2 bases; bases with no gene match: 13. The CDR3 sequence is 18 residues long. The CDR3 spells CASSEYSGTGTSVGELFF. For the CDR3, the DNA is TGTGCCAGCAGTGAATATTCAGGCACCGGGACTAGCGTCGGGGAGCTGTTTTTT.

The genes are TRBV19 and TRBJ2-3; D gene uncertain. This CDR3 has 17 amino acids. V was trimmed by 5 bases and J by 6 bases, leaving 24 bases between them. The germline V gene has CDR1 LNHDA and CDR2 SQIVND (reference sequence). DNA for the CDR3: TGTGCCAGTAGTGTTAACTTAGGATCGGGTAGCTGGGATACGCAGTATTTT. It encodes CASSVNLGSGSWDTQYF.

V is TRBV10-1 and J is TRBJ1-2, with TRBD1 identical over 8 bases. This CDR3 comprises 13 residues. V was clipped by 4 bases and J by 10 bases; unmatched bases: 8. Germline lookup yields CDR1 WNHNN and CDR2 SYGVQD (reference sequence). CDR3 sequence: CASSVRDRSFYTF. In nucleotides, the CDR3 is TGCGCCAGCAGTGTCCGGGACAGGAGCTTCTACACCTTC.

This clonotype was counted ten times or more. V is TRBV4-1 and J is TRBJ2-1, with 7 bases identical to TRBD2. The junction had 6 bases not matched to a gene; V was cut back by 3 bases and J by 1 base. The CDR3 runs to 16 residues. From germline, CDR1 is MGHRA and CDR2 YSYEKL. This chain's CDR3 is CASSHPAGRSYNEQFF. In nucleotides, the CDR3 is TGCGCCAGCAGCCACCCAGCGGGGAGGTCCTACAATGAGCAGTTCTTC.

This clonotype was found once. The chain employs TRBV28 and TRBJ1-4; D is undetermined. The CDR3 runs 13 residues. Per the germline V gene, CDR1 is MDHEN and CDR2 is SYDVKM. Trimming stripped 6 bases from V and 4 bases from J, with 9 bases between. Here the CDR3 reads CASRRAGNEKLFF. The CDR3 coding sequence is TGTGCCAGCAGGCGGGCCGGTAATGAAAAACTGTTTTTT.

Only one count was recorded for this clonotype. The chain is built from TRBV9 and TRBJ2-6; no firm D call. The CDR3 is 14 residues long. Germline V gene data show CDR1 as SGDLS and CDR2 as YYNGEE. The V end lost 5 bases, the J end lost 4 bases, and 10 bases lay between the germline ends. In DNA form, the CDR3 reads TGTGCCAGCAGTGTGGCGGCCGGGGCCAACGTCCTGACTTTC. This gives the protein CASSVAAGANVLTF.

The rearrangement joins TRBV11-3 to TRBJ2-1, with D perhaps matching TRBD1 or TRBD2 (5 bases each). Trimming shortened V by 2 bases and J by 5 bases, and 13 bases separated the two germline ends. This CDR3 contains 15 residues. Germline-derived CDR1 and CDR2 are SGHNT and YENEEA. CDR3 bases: TGTGCCAGCAGCTTAATGGGGGTTCAGGACAATGAGCAGTTCTTC. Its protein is CASSLMGVQDNEQFF.

The CDR3 region is CASSLGTVSGQPQHF. CDR3 bases: TGTGCCAGCAGCTTGGGGACAGTCAGCGGTCAGCCCCAGCATTTT. The V and J genes are TRBV5-8 and TRBJ1-5, with D possibly being TRBD1 (6 bases). Germline V gene data show CDR1 as SGHTS and CDR2 as YDEGEE. CDR3 size: 15 residues. V shed 0 bases and J shed 6 bases, with 13 bases lying between them.

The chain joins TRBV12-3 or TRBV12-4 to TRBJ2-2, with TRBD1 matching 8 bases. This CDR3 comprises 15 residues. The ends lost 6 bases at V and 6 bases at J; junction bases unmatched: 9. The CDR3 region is CASSSGGAPAGELFF. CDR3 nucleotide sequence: TGTGCCAGCAGCTCAGGGGGCGCGCCGGCCGGGGAGCTGTTTTTT.